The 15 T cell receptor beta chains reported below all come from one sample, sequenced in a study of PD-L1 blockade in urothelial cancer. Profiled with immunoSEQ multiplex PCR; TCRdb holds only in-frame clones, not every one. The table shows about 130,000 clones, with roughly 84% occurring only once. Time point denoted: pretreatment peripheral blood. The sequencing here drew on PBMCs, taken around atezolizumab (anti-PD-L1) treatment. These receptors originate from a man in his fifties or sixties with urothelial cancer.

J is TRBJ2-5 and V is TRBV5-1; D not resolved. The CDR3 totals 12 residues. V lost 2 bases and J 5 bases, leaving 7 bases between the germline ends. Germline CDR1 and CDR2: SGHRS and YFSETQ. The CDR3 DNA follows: TGCGCCAGCAGCTTAAGCCGGGAGACCCAGTACTTC. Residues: CASSLSRETQYF.

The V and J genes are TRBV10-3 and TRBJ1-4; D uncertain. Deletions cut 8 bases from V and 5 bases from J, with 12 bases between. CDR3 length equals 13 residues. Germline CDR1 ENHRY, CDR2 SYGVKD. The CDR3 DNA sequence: TGTGCCATCGGGAGGGAGTACAATGAAAAACTGTTTTTT. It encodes CAIGREYNEKLFF.

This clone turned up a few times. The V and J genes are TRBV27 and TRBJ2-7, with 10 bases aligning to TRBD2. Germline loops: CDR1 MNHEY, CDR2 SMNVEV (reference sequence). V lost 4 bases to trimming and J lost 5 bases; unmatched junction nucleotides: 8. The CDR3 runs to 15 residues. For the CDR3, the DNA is TGTGCCAGCAGTTCCCTGAGCGGGAGGGTCAACGAGCAGTACTTC. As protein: CASSSLSGRVNEQYF.

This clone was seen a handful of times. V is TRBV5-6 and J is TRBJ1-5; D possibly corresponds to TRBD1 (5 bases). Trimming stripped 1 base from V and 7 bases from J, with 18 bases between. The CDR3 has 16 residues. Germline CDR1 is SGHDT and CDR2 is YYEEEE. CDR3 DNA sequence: TGTGCCAGCAGCTTGTACCGCGCGGGGCGCGGCCAGCCCCAGCATTTT. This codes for CASSLYRAGRGQPQHF.

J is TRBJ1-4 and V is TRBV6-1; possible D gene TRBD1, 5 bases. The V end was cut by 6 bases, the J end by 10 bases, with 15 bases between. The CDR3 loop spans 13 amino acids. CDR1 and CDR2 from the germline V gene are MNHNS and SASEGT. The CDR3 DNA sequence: TGTGCCAGCAGGGATTCTGGGGGAGGAAAACTGTTTTTT. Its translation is CASRDSGGGKLFF.

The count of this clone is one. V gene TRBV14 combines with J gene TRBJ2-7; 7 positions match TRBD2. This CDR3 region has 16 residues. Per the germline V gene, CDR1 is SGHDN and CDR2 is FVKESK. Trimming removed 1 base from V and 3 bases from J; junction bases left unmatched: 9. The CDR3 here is CASSQGGGRILYEQYF. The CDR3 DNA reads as TGTGCCAGCAGCCAAGGGGGGGGGAGGATCCTCTACGAGCAGTACTTC.

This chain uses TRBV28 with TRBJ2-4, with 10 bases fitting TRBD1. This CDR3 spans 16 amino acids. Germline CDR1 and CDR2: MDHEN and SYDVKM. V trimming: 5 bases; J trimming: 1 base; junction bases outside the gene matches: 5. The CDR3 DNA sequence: TGTGCCAGCAGTCCAGACAGGGGGCGGGCCAAAAACATTCAGTACTTC. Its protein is CASSPDRGRAKNIQYF. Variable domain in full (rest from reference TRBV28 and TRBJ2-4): DVKVTQSSRYLVKRTGEKVFLECVQDMDHENMFWYRQDPGLGLRLIYFSYDVKMKEKGDIPEGYSVSREKKERFSLILESASTNQTSMYLCASSPDRGRAKNIQYFGAGTRLSVL.

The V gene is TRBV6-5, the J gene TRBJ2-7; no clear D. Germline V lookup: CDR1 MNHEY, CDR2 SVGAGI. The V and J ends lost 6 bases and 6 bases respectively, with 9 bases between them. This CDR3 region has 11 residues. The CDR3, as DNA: TGTGCCAGCAGCTCTCCCTTCGAGCAGTACTTC. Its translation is CASSSPFEQYF.

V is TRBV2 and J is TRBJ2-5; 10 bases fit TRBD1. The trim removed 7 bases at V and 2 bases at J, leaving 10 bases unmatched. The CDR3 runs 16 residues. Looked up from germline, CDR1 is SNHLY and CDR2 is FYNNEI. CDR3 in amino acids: CASTLSGTGAQETQYF. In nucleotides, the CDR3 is TGTGCCAGCACCCTCTCCGGGACAGGGGCTCAAGAGACCCAGTACTTC.

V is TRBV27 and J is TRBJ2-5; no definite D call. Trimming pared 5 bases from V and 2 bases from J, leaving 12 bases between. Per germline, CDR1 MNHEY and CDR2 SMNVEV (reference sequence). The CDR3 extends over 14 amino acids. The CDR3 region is CASSTFSRQETQYF. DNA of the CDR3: TGTGCCAGCAGTACCTTTTCGAGACAAGAGACCCAGTACTTC.

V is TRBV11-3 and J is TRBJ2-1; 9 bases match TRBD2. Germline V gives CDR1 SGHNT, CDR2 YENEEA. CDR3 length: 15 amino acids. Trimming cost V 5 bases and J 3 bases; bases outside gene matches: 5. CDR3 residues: CASSALAGSYNEQFF. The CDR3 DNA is TGTGCCAGCAGCGCCCTAGCGGGAAGCTACAATGAGCAGTTCTTC. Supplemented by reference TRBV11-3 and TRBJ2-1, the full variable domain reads EAGVVQSPRYKIIEKKQPVAFWCNPISGHNTLYWYLQNLGQGPELLIRYENEEAVDDSQLPKDRFSAERLKGVDSTLKIQPAELGDSAVYLCASSALAGSYNEQFFGPGTRLTVL.

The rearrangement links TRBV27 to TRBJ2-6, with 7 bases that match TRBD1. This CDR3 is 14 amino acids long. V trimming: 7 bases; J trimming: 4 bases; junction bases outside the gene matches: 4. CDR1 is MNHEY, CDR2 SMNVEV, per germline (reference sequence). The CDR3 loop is CASKTGVGANVLTF. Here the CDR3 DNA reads TGTGCCAGCAAAACAGGGGTAGGGGCCAACGTCCTGACTTTC.

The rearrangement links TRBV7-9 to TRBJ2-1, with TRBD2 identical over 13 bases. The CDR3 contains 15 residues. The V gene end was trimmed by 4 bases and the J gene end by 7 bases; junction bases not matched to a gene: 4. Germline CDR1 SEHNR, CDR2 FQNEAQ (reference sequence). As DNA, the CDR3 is TGTGCCAGCAGCTCGGGACTAGCGGGAAAAAATGAGCAGTTCTTC. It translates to CASSSGLAGKNEQFF.

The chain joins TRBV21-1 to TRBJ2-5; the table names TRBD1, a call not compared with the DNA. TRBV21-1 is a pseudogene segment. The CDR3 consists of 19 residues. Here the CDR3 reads CASSKGGHSPTMYQETQYF. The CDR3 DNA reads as TGTGCCAGCAGCAAAGGTGGCCACAGCCCCACCATGTACCAAGAGACCCAGTACTTC.

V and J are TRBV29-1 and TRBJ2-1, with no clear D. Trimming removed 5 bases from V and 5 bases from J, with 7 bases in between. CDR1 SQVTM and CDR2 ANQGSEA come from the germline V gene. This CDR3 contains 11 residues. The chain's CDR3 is CSVRADNEQFF. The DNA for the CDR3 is TGCAGCGTTCGAGCTGACAATGAGCAGTTCTTC.